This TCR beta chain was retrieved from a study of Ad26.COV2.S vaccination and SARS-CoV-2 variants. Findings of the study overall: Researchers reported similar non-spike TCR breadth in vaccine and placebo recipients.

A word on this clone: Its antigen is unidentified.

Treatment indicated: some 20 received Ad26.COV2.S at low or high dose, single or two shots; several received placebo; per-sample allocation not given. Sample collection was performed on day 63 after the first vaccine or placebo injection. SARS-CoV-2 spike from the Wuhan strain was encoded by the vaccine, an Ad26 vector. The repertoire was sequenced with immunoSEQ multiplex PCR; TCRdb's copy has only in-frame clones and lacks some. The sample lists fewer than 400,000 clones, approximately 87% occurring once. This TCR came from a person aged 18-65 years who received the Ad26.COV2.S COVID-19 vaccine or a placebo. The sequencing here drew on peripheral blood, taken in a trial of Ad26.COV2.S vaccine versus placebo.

The CDR3 loop reads CAPGAGHRSNQPQHF. The CDR3, as DNA: TGTGCCCCCGGGGCAGGGCATCGAAGCAATCAGCCCCAGCATTTT. The chain joins TRBV21-1 to TRBJ1-5. TRBV21-1 is noted as a pseudogene. The CDR3 covers 15 residues.